The 3 T cell receptor beta chains reported below all come from one sample, sequenced in a study of T cell responses to AZD1222 COVID-19 vaccine. Libraries were prepared by immunoSEQ multiplex PCR; TCRdb keeps only in-frame clonotypes and omits some of them. The table shows 150,000 to 200,000 clones, with roughly nine tenths occurring only once. The input for sequencing was peripheral blood, taken on day 0 of AZD1222 vaccination. These receptors all stem from an adult in good health.

This clone showed up just once. The chain has TRBV6-5 and TRBJ2-3; D remains unclear. The ends were cut back, 3 bases at V and 2 bases at J, with 12 bases in the middle. The CDR3 length is 15 residues. Germline V CDR1 and CDR2: MNHEY, SVGAGI. CDR3 region: CASSYAEPITDTQYF. CDR3 nucleotides: TGTGCCAGCAGTTATGCGGAGCCTATCACAGATACGCAGTATTTT.

The CDR3 protein is CASSLGFGAAYSNQPQHF. CDR3 in DNA: TGTGCCAGCAGCTTAGGTTTTGGAGCAGCTTATAGCAATCAGCCCCAGCATTTT. The chain joins TRBV7-8 to TRBJ1-5, with D hard to call. Germline V gene sequence: CDR1 SGHVS, CDR2 FQNEAQ. Deletions cut 1 base from V and 0 bases from J, with 16 bases between. The CDR3 totals 18 residues. Full variable domain (rest looked up from reference TRBV7-8 and TRBJ1-5): GAGVSQSPRYKVAKRGQDVALRCDPISGHVSLFWYQQALGQGPEFLTYFQNEAQLDKSGLPSDRFFAERPEGSVSTLKIQRTQQEDSAVYLCASSLGFGAAYSNQPQHFGDGTRLSIL.

The CDR3 DNA sequence: TGTGCCTTACTAGCGGGAGGAACCTACAATGAGCAGTTCTTC. Its translation: CALLAGGTYNEQFF. This rearrangement joins TRBV30 to TRBJ2-1; 12 bases are a match to TRBD2. This CDR3 spans 14 amino acids. The V gene's germline CDR1 is GTSNPN and CDR2 SVGIG (reference sequence). V trimming: 7 bases; J trimming: 2 bases; junction bases outside the gene matches: 3.